This TCR beta chain was captured by sequencing in a study of cytomegalovirus exposure and HLA in healthy donors. Study-level findings and limits: The authors listed 164 TCR beta chains as cytomegalovirus-associated.

PCR amplification relied on 60 Vbeta primers (plus 13 Jbeta primers). Profiling relied on immunoSEQ multiplex PCR, and the TCRdb table lists in-frame clones only, not all of them. The sample has some 200,000 clones, 70% to 85% seen once. Among the donors, all were healthy bone marrow donors. Nominal health characterized the donors when sampled, though unrecorded immune exposures were likely. This CDR3 contains 16 residues. In germline, CDR1 is LNHNV, CDR2 YYDKDF (reference sequence). Of note for this clone: The antigen is undetermined.

The chain joins TRBV15 to TRBJ2-5, with 7 bases that match TRBD1. With the DNA end fitting TRBJ2-7 better, the J assignment may be wrong. The source of this sequence is a woman between 35 and 50 years old in good health and CMV-seronegative. Sequencing used PBMCs. The CDR3 nucleotides are TGTGCCACCAGCAGAGACCCCGGGACAGCTAACTACGAGCAGTACTTC. This sequence encodes CATSRDPGTANYEQYF.